The present T cell receptor (beta chain) was sequenced within a study of read filtering for tumor transcriptome and immune sequencing. The library was built from 400 ng RNA with molecular barcoded adaptors for alpha/delta and beta/gamma chains. TCRdb ran MiXCR on the reads and lists one entry per CDR3 protein. This table holds more than 100,000 distinct CDR3 sequences, over 10% found once. The study, taken as a whole, reports: Roughly four fifths of IR-seq clonotypes had one read, totaling 3% to 4% of reads; RNA-seq: about 69% and 49%.

CDR3 size: 15 residues. Germline loops: CDR1 SGHAT, CDR2 FQNNGV. V was trimmed by 3 bases and J by 1 base, leaving 12 bases between them. This clonotype was recorded many times. Its antigen is as yet unknown. The sequencing sample was made of a population of CD138-negative cells sorted from bone marrow. The chain recombines TRBV11-2 with TRBJ1-1, with D maybe TRBD1 (6 bases). This clonotype was obtained from a donor at least 40 years old with multiple myeloma. The CDR3 spells CASSFSQGGNTEAFF. The CDR3 DNA is TGTGCCAGCAGCTTCTCACAGGGAGGGAACACTGAAGCTTTCTTT.